The 10 T cell receptor beta chains given below trace back to one sample, sequenced in a study of response to subunit inactivated influenza vaccine. TCRdb used MiXCR to reprocess the RT-PCR reads, holding one entry per CDR3 protein. The sample holds hundreds of thousands of distinct CDR3 sequences, roughly 20% seen once. The sample in question was PBMCs from blood, obtained 5 days after vaccination. These receptors came from a man in his forties or fifties who received an inactivated influenza vaccine.

The chain employs TRBV27 and TRBJ1-3; D is unclear. Germline V CDR1 and CDR2: MNHEY, SMNVEV (reference sequence). CDR3 length: 13 amino acids. With 2 bases removed from V and 5 bases from J, the gap between germline ends came to 7 bases. The CDR3 is CASSLTARNTIYF. CDR3 coding DNA: TGTGCCAGCAGTTTAACCGCGCGAAACACCATATATTTT.

At least ten counts were recorded for this clonotype. The rearrangement links TRBV5-1 to TRBJ2-5; a weak D match, TRBD1 (5 bases). Trimming took 1 base from V and 5 from J, leaving 12 bases between them. CDR1 and CDR2 from the germline V gene are SGHRS and YFSETQ. The CDR3 contains 14 residues. CDR3 sequence (DNA): TGCGCCAGCAGCTTGCGAGCAGGGTGGGAGACCCAGTACTTC. Translation: CASSLRAGWETQYF. The complete variable domain, with remaining parts taken from reference TRBV5-1 and TRBJ2-5, reads KAGVTQTPRYLIKTRGQQVTLSCSPISGHRSVSWYQQTPGQGLQFLFEYFSETQRNKGNFPGRFSGRQFSNSRSEMNVSTLELGDSALYLCASSLRAGWETQYFGPGTRLLVL.

This clonotype was counted between two and nine times. The CDR3: CASSAGTGAEAFF. CDR3 in DNA: TGTGCCAGCAGTGCCGGGACAGGGGCTGAAGCTTTCTTT. The chain is built from TRBV12-3 or TRBV12-4 and TRBJ1-1, with TRBD1 matching 10 bases. The V gene end was trimmed by 5 bases and the J gene end by 6 bases; junction bases not matched to a gene: 3. There are 13 residues in the CDR3.

This chain uses TRBV12-3 or TRBV12-4 with TRBJ1-3, with 10 positions matching TRBD1. J was trimmed by 2 bases and V by 4 bases; bases with no gene match: 5. The CDR3 spans 16 residues. CDR3 DNA: TGTGCCAGCAGTTACCCCGGGACAGGGGCTGGAAACACCATATATTTT. Its protein is CASSYPGTGAGNTIYF.

The chain carries TRBV5-1 and TRBJ2-6, with TRBD1 as a possible D gene (6 bases). The CDR3 loop spans 17 amino acids. Trimming shortened V by 3 bases and J by 0 bases, and 13 bases separated the two germline ends. Germline loops: CDR1 SGHRS, CDR2 YFSETQ. DNA for the CDR3: TGCGCCAGCAGCTATGGACAGTTCAGCTCTGGGGCCAACGTCCTGACTTTC. Its protein product is CASSYGQFSSGANVLTF.

The chain has TRBV4-3 and TRBJ2-1; 9 bases fit TRBD1. V dropped 3 bases and J dropped 4; count of bases not matched to a gene: 4. Germline lookup yields CDR1 LGHNA and CDR2 YSLEER. The CDR3 covers 15 residues. The CDR3 region has the DNA TGCGCCAGCAGCCACGGGACAGGGATGTACAATGAGCAGTTCTTC. Translated, it gives CASSHGTGMYNEQFF.

In this sample, this clonotype turned up a few times. This sequence joins TRBV12-3 or TRBV12-4 and TRBJ2-7; D not resolved. The germline V and J ends were trimmed by 1 base and 2 bases, with 9 bases remaining between them. CDR3 size: 14 residues. Here the CDR3 reads CASSLGTAPYEQYF. CDR3 bases: TGTGCCAGCAGTTTAGGGACGGCTCCCTACGAGCAGTACTTC.

Only a few counts were recorded for this clonotype. The chain joins TRBV5-4 to TRBJ2-5; 8 bases match TRBD2. The CDR3 runs 15 residues. Per germline, CDR1 SGHNT and CDR2 YYREEE (reference sequence). V was pared by 0 bases and J by 1 base, with 2 bases of the junction left unmatched. The CDR3 region has the DNA TGTGCCAGCAGCTTGGACGGACTAGCCCAAGAGACCCAGTACTTC. The encoded protein is CASSLDGLAQETQYF.

The chain recombines TRBV20-1 with TRBJ2-5; 14 nucleotides match TRBD2. This CDR3 is 17 amino acids long. CDR1 and CDR2 from the germline V gene are DFQATT and SNEGSKA (reference sequence). With 5 bases clipped from V and 1 base from J, the junction kept 9 bases outside the gene matches. The chain's CDR3 is CSAARLAGGISQETQYF. The DNA of the CDR3 is TGCAGTGCTGCCAGACTAGCGGGGGGGATCAGCCAAGAGACCCAGTACTTC.

This clonotype was counted only a few times. The chain links TRBV20-1 to TRBJ1-3; D possibly corresponds to TRBD1 (5 bases). Trimming shortened V by 3 bases and J by 11 bases, and 14 bases separated the two germline ends. Germline V gene sequence: CDR1 DFQATT, CDR2 SNEGSKA (reference sequence). The CDR3 loop spans 12 amino acids. The CDR3 region is CSARGTGGSIYF. The CDR3 coding sequence is TGCAGTGCTAGGGGGACTGGTGGTTCCATATATTTT.